In its sample, the clone carrying this T cell receptor beta chain was seen a few times. Time point meaning: patch test 1, 2 weeks after DPC sensitization. Treatment described: therapeutic diphenylcyclopropenone sensitization with weekly scalp DPC. TCRdb analysed the RACE reads with MiXCR anew, one entry per CDR3 protein. The sample carries 45,000 to 60,000 distinct CDR3 sequences, 9.3% recorded once. The data belong to a study of human T cells and chemical hapten exposure. Looking at the study overall: A 2 cm by 2 cm inner upper arm patch received 2% DPC for sensitization.

The ends lost 5 bases at V and 5 bases at J; junction bases unmatched: 7. Germline loops: CDR1 SGHTA, CDR2 FQGTGA. The CDR3 covers 14 residues. The sequence was obtained from a woman aged 40 to 50 with alopecia areata. Some clones in this sample may be carry-over from other donors' samples. The chain is built from TRBV7-3 and TRBJ2-3, with 7 positions matching TRBD2. The sample consisted of whole blood, taken in connection with sensitization to the hapten diphenylcyclopropenone (DPC). The chain's CDR3 is CASSLTSAGDTQYF. DNA of the CDR3: TGTGCCAGCAGCCTCACTAGCGCTGGAGATACGCAGTATTTT. The whole variable domain, filled in from reference TRBV7-3 and TRBJ2-3, reads GAGVSQTPSNKVTEKGKYVELRCDPISGHTALYWYRQSLGQGPEFLIYFQGTGAADDSGLPNDRFFAVRPEGSVSTLKIQRTERGDSAVYLCASSLTSAGDTQYFGPGTRLTVL.